Below are 5 T cell receptor beta chains sequenced from a single sample in a study of post-analysis software for immune sequencing data. Unique-molecular-identifier-tagged TCR beta cDNA libraries were used. MiXCR, run by TCRdb on the PCR reads, gives a single entry per CDR3 protein. The table records some 450,000 distinct CDR3 sequences, approximately 45% of them present only once. These receptors have no known antigen. Study results and caveats: In patients, TRBV5-6, TRBV5-1 and TRBV20-1 belonged to five or six TRBV segments found more frequently than in controls.

The specimen was blood. The source of these receptors is a girl under 18 with multiple sclerosis.

Comment on this clonotype: At one boundary the junction diverges from the germline segment, which might be a read error. The chain uses TRBV5-1 and TRBJ2-3; D may be TRBD2 (6 bases). The CDR3 length is 15 residues. Per germline, CDR1 SGHRS and CDR2 YFSETQ. In nucleotides, the CDR3 is TGCGCTAGCAGAGTCCCACGGGAGAGAGCAGATACGCAGTATTTT. This gives the protein CASRVPRERADTQYF.

Written as DNA, the CDR3 is TGCAGCGTTCCTAAAGCGGGAACGTACGAGCAGTACTTC. Translating gives CSVPKAGTYEQYF. The chain joins TRBV29-1 to TRBJ2-7; 7 bases match TRBD2. Per the germline V gene, CDR1 is SQVTM and CDR2 is ANQGSEA. V shed 5 bases and J 4 bases; nucleotides not matched to a gene: 8. The CDR3 has 13 residues.

Note on this clonotype: One end of the junction varies from germline; a read error may be responsible. The rearrangement joins TRBV5-1 to TRBJ2-4; 11 bases fit TRBD2. The end of the DNA fits TRBJ2-7 better, so the J call may be wrong. The CDR3 extends over 16 amino acids. The germline gives CDR1 SGHRS, CDR2 YFSETQ. DNA for the CDR3: TGCGCCGGCAGCTTGGTACTAGCGGGAGAAGATGGCGAGCAGTACTTC. It encodes CAGSLVLAGEDGEQYF.

V and J are TRBV5-1 and TRBJ2-7; 9 bases align to TRBD1. The J call may not be correct, given that the DNA end is closer to TRBJ2-4. CDR1 is SGHRS and CDR2 is YFSETQ in the germline V gene. The CDR3 runs to 14 residues. CDR3 in amino acids: CASSLRTGENIQYF. CDR3 DNA: TGCGCCAGCAGCCTAAGGACAGGGGAAAACATTCAGTACTTC.

This clonotype was observed a few times. The gene calls are TRBV28 and TRBJ2-7; possible D gene TRBD1, 5 bases. The CDR3 is 15 residues long. With 1 base removed from V and 1 base from J, the gap between germline ends came to 11 bases. CDR1 and CDR2 (germline): MDHEN, SYDVKM. The CDR3 spells CASSLSQGASYEQYF. DNA for the CDR3: TGTGCCAGCAGTTTATCCCAGGGTGCTTCCTACGAGCAGTACTTC.